This T cell receptor beta chain was documented in a study of T cell responses to AZD1222 COVID-19 vaccine. On the study more broadly: Analysis merged second doses at about 4 or about 12 weeks.

Notes on this clone: The antigen is undetermined.

TCRdb keeps only in-frame clones here, not all; method: immunoSEQ multiplex PCR. The sample consists of fewer than 120,000 clones, 81% of them appearing once. Findings of the study overall: Spike was spanned by vaccine-associated CD4 TCRs, with dominance at 160-218 and 743-854. Donors in the cohort were predominantly white British and more often female, and clonal diversity was possibly underestimated. Seropositive status at baseline applied to only six AZD1222 recipients.

The germline gives CDR1 MDHEN, CDR2 SYDVKM. After removal of 5 bases from V and 0 bases from J, the junction contained 13 bases not matched to a gene. CDR3 length: 18 amino acids. The sequence was obtained from an adult in good health. Sequenced here: peripheral blood, sampled on day 0 of AZD1222 vaccination. The chain is built from TRBV28 and TRBJ2-7; 10 bases are shared with TRBD2. CDR3 nucleotide sequence: TGTGCCAGCAGTGCCGCTCCTTGGACTAGCGGCCTCTCCTACGAGCAGTACTTC. Translating it yields CASSAAPWTSGLSYEQYF.